A selection of T cell receptor beta chains follows, all from one sample in a study of T cells after posttransplantation cyclophosphamide. Clones were read by immunoSEQ multiplex PCR, and TCRdb kept only the in-frame ones, dropping some. The data show around 30,000 clones, approximately 90% seen once. Sample: PBMCs. These receptors were collected from a woman in her thirties or forties with a blood cancer, CMV-positive, and with a related stem cell donor. Both conserved end residues are part of each CDR3. A D gene is named only where the DNA matches it firmly. The size field is filled for only some rows; it gives once, few, many or a size class.

>.|.|TRBV5-5|TRBJ1-1
TGTGCCAGCCGCGGCCGGACAGAGACTGAAGCTTTCTTT
CASRGRTETEAFF
>.|.|TRBV28|TRBJ2-1
TGTGCCAGCAGTTTTCGAACTTACTCCTACAATGAGCAGTTCTTC
CASSFRTYSYNEQFF
>TRBD1|.|TRBV16|TRBJ2-7
TGTGCCAGCAGCCATGGGACAGGGAGATACGAGCAGTACTTC
CASSHGTGRYEQYF
>.|once|TRBV18|TRBJ2-5
TGTGCCAGCTCAACTATACTCGGAGGGGAGACCCAGTACTTC
CASSTILGGETQYF
>.|.|TRBV27|TRBJ2-7
TGTGCCAGCAGTTTAATTCTTTCAGTCCGGGACAAAACCTACGAGCAGTACTTC
CASSLILSVRDKTYEQYF
>.|once|TRBV18|TRBJ1-3
TGTGCCAGCTCACCTTTGCGCGGTACTGGAAACACCATATATTTT
CASSPLRGTGNTIYF
>.|.|TRBV5-4|TRBJ1-2
TGTGCCAGCAGCTTGGATCAGGCTAACTATGGCTACACCTTC
CASSLDQANYGYTF
>.|.|TRBV19|TRBJ1-4
TGTGCCAGTAGTATAGGGGCAGCCTCAACTAATGAAAAACTGTTTTTT
CASSIGAASTNEKLFF
>.|few|TRBV4-3|TRBJ1-1
TGCGCCAGCAGCCCGGCGGCAGTCATGAACACTGAAGCTTTCTTT
CASSPAAVMNTEAFF
>.|.|TRBV15|TRBJ2-3
TGTGCCACCAGCAGAGATCGCGGAGGGTTGGGCACAGATACGCAGTATTTT
CATSRDRGGLGTDTQYF
>TRBD2|.|TRBV7-9|TRBJ2-7
TGTGCCAGCAGCCCCAGCGGGGGGAACCACGAGCAGTACTTC
CASSPSGGNHEQYF
>.|few|TRBV2|TRBJ1-4
TGTGCCAGCAGTGAAATCCTAGGGAGAAATGAAAAACTGTTTTTT
CASSEILGRNEKLFF
>.|.|TRBV2|TRBJ2-7
TGTGCTAGCAGTGCGCACTTCTCCTCCTACGAGCAGTACTTC
CASSAHFSSYEQYF
>.|.|TRBV27|TRBJ1-1
TGTGCCAGCAGCACGGGGGTCCGGAACACTGAAGCTTTCTTT
CASSTGVRNTEAFF
>TRBD1|.|TRBV6-4|TRBJ2-2
TGTGCCAGCAGCCAGACAGGGGACACCGGGGAGCTGTTTTTT
CASSQTGDTGELFF
>TRBD2|.|TRBV28|TRBJ2-3
TGTGCCAGCCGATCCATATTTATAGGGACTAGCGGGGGGGCCGGAACAGATACGCAGTATTTT
CASRSIFIGTSGGAGTDTQYF
>.|.|TRBV13|TRBJ1-1
TGTGCCAGCAGCTCCTCGGGGGTCTTCACTGAAGCTTTCTTT
CASSSSGVFTEAFF
>TRBD2|.|TRBV7-9|TRBJ2-7
TGTGCCAGCAGCTTAGATGTAGCGGGGCAGTACTTC
CASSLDVAGQYF
>TRBD1|once|TRBV5-1|TRBJ1-6
TGCGCCAGCAGCCTCGATGGGACAGGTTTCGCACCCCTCCACTTT
CASSLDGTGFAPLHF
>TRBD1|.|TRBV7-8|TRBJ2-1
TGTGCCAGCAGCTTATCCGGGACAGGCCTCGCCAATGAGCAGTTCTTC
CASSLSGTGLANEQFF
>TRBD1|.|TRBV4-3|TRBJ1-2
TGCGCCAGCAGCCTGAACCGGGACAGAGGGTTCTATGGCTACACCTTC
CASSLNRDRGFYGYTF
>.|.|TRBV6-6|TRBJ2-7
TGTGCCAGCAGTAAAACGGCGGGGGCCAGCTCCTACAAGCAGTACTTC
CASSKTAGASSYKQYF
>.|.|TRBV29-1|TRBJ2-7
TGCAGCGTTGAAGTTAGGCCCCCGACAGGCGATAGCTACGAGCAGTACTTC
CSVEVRPPTGDSYEQYF
>.|.|TRBV4-2|TRBJ1-3
TGTGCCAGCAGCCAAGATCTGGGGAGTAACTCTGGAAACACCATATATTTT
CASSQDLGSNSGNTIYF
>.|once|TRBV19|TRBJ2-1
TGTGCCAGTAGTACAGGCGTCCATTACAATGAGCAGTTCTTC
CASSTGVHYNEQFF
>.|.|TRBV9|TRBJ2-7
TGTGCCAGCAGCGTAGGACAGAACTCCTACGAGCAGTACTTC
CASSVGQNSYEQYF
>TRBD1|.|TRBV9|TRBJ2-6
TGTGCCAGCAGCCCCACGACAGGGGGCTATTCCTTGGGGAACGTCCTGACTTTC
CASSPTTGGYSLGNVLTF
>.|.|TRBV10-2|TRBJ1-5
TGCGCCAGCAGTGAGTTGTATAGCAATCAGCCCCAGCATTTT
CASSELYSNQPQHF
>.|.|TRBV6-5|TRBJ1-1
TGTGCCAGCAGTTATGGACATAACACTGAAGCTTTCTTT
CASSYGHNTEAFF
>.|once|TRBV29-1|TRBJ2-7
TGCAGCGTTTTTTTTGGAGGGAGCGAGCAGTACTTC
CSVFFGGSEQYF
>.|.|TRBV5-4|TRBJ1-1
TGTGCCAGCAGCTTGAGTGCAGATTGGAGGGGAAACACTGAAGCTTTCTTT
CASSLSADWRGNTEAFF
>TRBD1|.|TRBV10-3|TRBJ2-3
TGTGCCACTTGGCAGGGGGCCTACACAGATACGCAGTATTTT
CATWQGAYTDTQYF
>.|.|TRBV2|TRBJ1-5
TGTGCCAGCAGCGAACCGAGTCAGCCCCAGCATTTT
CASSEPSQPQHF
>.|.|TRBV14|TRBJ1-3
TGTGCCAGCAGCCCGCGGTCGAGGTCGTCTGGAAACACCATATATTTT
CASSPRSRSSGNTIYF
>.|.|TRBV20-1|TRBJ2-3
TGCAGTGCTGGGTTCGGGGATACGCAGTATTTT
CSAGFGDTQYF
>TRBD1|.|TRBV5-8|TRBJ1-5
TGTGCCAGCAGCTTGGGGGACAGGGATAACAATCAGCCCCAGCATTTT
CASSLGDRDNNQPQHF
>TRBD1|.|TRBV10-3|TRBJ1-5
TGTGCCATCAGTGAGTCGGCCGGGTCCGGACAGGGCCTTCAGCCCCAGCATTTT
CAISESAGSGQGLQPQHF
>.|once|TRBV6-6|TRBJ1-5
TGTGCCAGCCGCTCCGAGGTGATCAATCAGCCCCAGCATTTT
CASRSEVINQPQHF
>.|.|TRBV6-1|TRBJ1-2
TGTGCCAGCAGTCAGACGGACAGTTACTATGGCTACACCTTC
CASSQTDSYYGYTF
>.|few|TRBV2|TRBJ1-4
TGTGCCAGCAGTGAAGCCAGGGGATTAGGTGAAAAACTGTTTTTT
CASSEARGLGEKLFF
>.|.|TRBV7-2|TRBJ1-4
TGTGCCAGCAGCGCGGGCCTCGACGGAACAACTAATGAAAAACTGTTTTTT
CASSAGLDGTTNEKLFF
>TRBD1|.|TRBV2|TRBJ1-4
TGTGCCAGCAGTAAGGAAGGGACAGGAGAAAAACTGTTTTTT
CASSKEGTGEKLFF
>.|.|TRBV28|TRBJ1-4
TGTGCCAGCAACCCCTCTGGGGCTGAAAAACTGTTTTTT
CASNPSGAEKLFF
>TRBD1|.|TRBV4-2|TRBJ1-1
TGTGCCAGCAGCCAAGTGGGAACGACAGGGGTGAACACTGAAGCTTTCTTT
CASSQVGTTGVNTEAFF
>.|.|TRBV4-2|TRBJ2-3
TGTGCCAGCAGCCAAGGAAGGGGAACGGGGGGCACAGATACGCAGTATTTT
CASSQGRGTGGTDTQYF
>.|.|TRBV27|TRBJ1-4
TGTGCCAGCAGTTTAAGGGGCACAACTAATGAAAAACTGTTTTTT
CASSLRGTTNEKLFF
>.|.|TRBV2|TRBJ2-3
TGTGCCAGCAGTGAAGCGTGGGGGGAACTCGCAGATACGCAGTATTTT
CASSEAWGELADTQYF